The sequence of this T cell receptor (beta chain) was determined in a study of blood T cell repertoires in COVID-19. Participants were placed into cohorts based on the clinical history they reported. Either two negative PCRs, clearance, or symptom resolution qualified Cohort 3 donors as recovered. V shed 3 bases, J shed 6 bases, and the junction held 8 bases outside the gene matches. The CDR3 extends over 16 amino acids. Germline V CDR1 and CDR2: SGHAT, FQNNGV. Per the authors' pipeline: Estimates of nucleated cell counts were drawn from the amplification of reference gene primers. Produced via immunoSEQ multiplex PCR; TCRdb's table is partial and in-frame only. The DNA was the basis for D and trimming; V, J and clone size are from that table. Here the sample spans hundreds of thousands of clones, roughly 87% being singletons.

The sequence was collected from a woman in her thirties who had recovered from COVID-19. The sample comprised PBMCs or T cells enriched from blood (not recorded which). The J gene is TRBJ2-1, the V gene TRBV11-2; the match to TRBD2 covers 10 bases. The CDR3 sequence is CASSFPTSGRANEQFF. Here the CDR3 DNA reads TGTGCCAGCAGCTTCCCGACTAGCGGGCGAGCCAATGAGCAGTTCTTC.